This TCR beta chain stems from a study of CD8+CD57+ T cells in acquired aplastic anemia. Study-wide background: Average DNA yield from sorted CD4+ and CD8+ cells was 3.2 ug.

TCR beta VDJ and CDR3 profiling used genomic DNA as template. TCRdb recomputed calls from the reads with MiXCR, one row per CDR3 protein. Found here are under 200,000 distinct CDR3 sequences, around 50% of them singletons; the top ten hold roughly 3.1%. This clonotype occurred many times. All patients picked for sequencing had shown, by flow cytometry, an expansion of CD8+CD57+ cells. The CDR3 extends over 12 amino acids. Germline V gene sequence: CDR1 SGHKS, CDR2 YYEKEE (reference sequence). V was clipped by 4 bases and J by 11 bases; unmatched bases: 9. This sequence was found in a human donor with aplastic anemia. The sequenced material came from sorted CD4+, CD8+, or CD8+CD57+ T cells (not recorded which) from PBMCs. The chain links TRBV5-5 to TRBJ2-7; 7 bases match TRBD2. CDR3 protein: CASSPGWGGEYF. CDR3 nucleotides: TGTGCCAGCAGCCCCGGTTGGGGGGGGGAGTACTTC.